Below, 28 T cell receptor beta chains from the same sample are listed, as sequenced in a study of blood T cell repertoires in COVID-19 (dated by TCRdb to 2019 to 2021). Preparation of the library involved the immunoSEQ multiplex PCR assay. What TCRdb holds here is the immuneACCESS table cut down to in-frame rearrangements. Part of the clones is not present; checked against another copy, under half of the missing clones reflect an unresolved V gene, and the others are unexplained. The sample contains approximately 35,000 clones, approximately 85% of them found a single time. The ten largest account for about 9.7% of the sample. Material for sequencing was peripheral blood. These receptor sequences come from a man at least 80 years old with active COVID-19.

This clone was counted between two and nine times. The chain is built from TRBV3-1 (or the pseudogene TRBV3-2) and TRBJ2-2, with TRBD1 as a possible D gene (6 bases). The V gene lost 0 bases and the J gene lost 7 bases, with 6 bases spanning the gap. The CDR3 has 13 amino acids. Germline V gives CDR1 LGHDT, CDR2 YNNKEL (reference sequence). The CDR3 reads CASSQEGGGELFF. In DNA form, the CDR3 reads TGTGCCAGCAGCCAAGAAGGGGGCGGGGAGCTGTTTTTT.

This chain uses TRBV30 with TRBJ2-7, with TRBD1 matching over 7 bases. Germline V gives CDR1 GTSNPN, CDR2 SVGIG (reference sequence). This CDR3 has 13 amino acids. Unmatched junction bases numbered 9, after V lost 4 bases and J lost 6 bases. CDR3 protein: CAWTRQGFGEQYF. The CDR3 DNA sequence: TGTGCCTGGACCAGACAGGGCTTCGGCGAGCAGTACTTC.

This clone was counted once. V and J are TRBV5-4 and TRBJ1-5; maybe TRBD1 (6 bases). This CDR3 region has 15 residues. The V end was cut by 0 bases, the J end by 6 bases, with 13 bases between. Germline V lookup: CDR1 SGHNT, CDR2 YYREEE (reference sequence). The CDR3 nucleotides are TGTGCCAGCAGCTTGGCCGGACAGCCGAGTCAGCCCCAGCATTTT. Translated: CASSLAGQPSQPQHF.

V gene TRBV29-1 combines with J gene TRBJ1-1; TRBD1 matches 9 bases. Trimming cost V 5 bases and J 11 bases; bases outside gene matches: 12. This CDR3 is 13 amino acids long. Germline V gene lookup returns CDR1 SQVTM and CDR2 ANQGSEA. DNA for the CDR3: TGCAGCGTTAACAGGGGGCGCGACGTTGAGGCTTTCTTT. It specifies CSVNRGRDVEAFF.

This rearrangement joins TRBV20-1 to TRBJ1-2, with D possibly being TRBD1 (5 bases). V was pared by 3 bases and J by 4 bases, with 18 bases between. CDR1 and CDR2 (germline): DFQATT, SNEGSKA (reference sequence). CDR3 length: 15 amino acids. The CDR3 DNA follows: TGCAGTGCTAGTCCCCAGACAGCTGGTAGCTATGGCTACACCTTC. Translating it yields CSASPQTAGSYGYTF.

The J gene is TRBJ1-4, the V gene TRBV9, with unresolved D. The germline V gene has CDR1 SGDLS and CDR2 YYNGEE. This CDR3 comprises 15 residues. Trimming removed 0 bases at V and 0 bases at J, with 6 bases between. The CDR3 DNA follows: TGTGCCAGCAGCGTAGGTCCTGCAACTAATGAAAAACTGTTTTTT. It is translated as CASSVGPATNEKLFF.

The chain joins TRBV27 to TRBJ2-5, with D tentatively TRBD1 (5 bases). CDR3 length: 13 amino acids. Germline values: CDR1 MNHEY, CDR2 SMNVEV (reference sequence). Trimming stripped 6 bases from V and 5 bases from J, with 13 bases between. Here the CDR3 reads CASSLGLRETQYF. CDR3 coding DNA: TGTGCCAGCAGCCTGGGGCTGAGGGAGACCCAGTACTTC.

The chain has TRBV4-3 and TRBJ2-5; maybe TRBD2 (5 bases). Per germline, CDR1 LGHNA and CDR2 YSLEER. This CDR3 contains 15 residues. V lost 4 bases, J lost 2 bases, and 14 bases lay in between. The CDR3 protein is CASSPLLSGQETQYF. The CDR3 DNA is TGCGCCAGCAGCCCCCTATTGAGCGGACAAGAGACCCAGTACTTC.

The J gene is TRBJ2-5, the V gene TRBV7-9; 8 nucleotides match TRBD1. From germline, CDR1 is SEHNR and CDR2 FQNEAQ (reference sequence). The V segment lost 5 bases and the J segment 5 bases; nucleotides outside the gene matches: 4. This CDR3 comprises 13 residues. In DNA, the CDR3 is TGTGCCAGCAGCGTGACAGGGGAGGAGACCCAGTACTTC. Its translation is CASSVTGEETQYF.

The chain uses TRBV6-6 and TRBJ2-7; 9 nucleotides line up with TRBD1. V lost 2 bases, J lost 5 bases, and 7 bases stayed unmatched. In germline, CDR1 is MNHNY, CDR2 SVGAGI (reference sequence). The CDR3 runs to 15 residues. The CDR3 nucleotides are TGTGCCAGCAGTTACCAGGGACAGGGCTGGAACGAGCAGTACTTC. Translating gives CASSYQGQGWNEQYF.

The gene calls are TRBV5-5 and TRBJ2-1; D gene unclear. The CDR3 totals 11 residues. The germline V gene encodes CDR1 SGHKS and CDR2 YYEKEE (reference sequence). Between the trimmed V and J ends, which lost 4 bases and 10 bases, there was a span of 9 bases. CDR3 DNA: TGTGCCAGCAGCGTTGACTGGGAGCAGTTCTTC. Translated, it gives CASSVDWEQFF.

The rearrangement links TRBV7-2 to TRBJ1-4; D is perhaps TRBD1 (5 bases). Germline CDR1 SGHTA, CDR2 FQGNSA. CDR3 length: 16 residues. Trimming left V 5 bases short and J 5 bases short, with 18 bases between. The CDR3 DNA reads TGTGCCAGCAGCATAACCGCCGGGTGGGGCAATGAAAAACTGTTTTTT. Its protein is CASSITAGWGNEKLFF.

The chain couples TRBV28 to TRBJ1-2; 9 positions agree with TRBD1. V dropped 5 bases and J dropped 7; count of bases not matched to a gene: 11. CDR1 and CDR2 from the germline V gene are MDHEN and SYDVKM. CDR3 length: 15 amino acids. The CDR3 DNA reads as TGTGCCAGCAGTCCTGCACCGGGACAGGGCTCTGGCTACACCTTC. It encodes CASSPAPGQGSGYTF.

The chain links TRBV6-2 or TRBV6-3 to TRBJ2-5; TRBD1 matches at 10 bases. CDR1 is MNHEY, CDR2 SVGEGT, per germline. CDR3 length: 16 amino acids. V was clipped by 5 bases and J by 0 bases; unmatched bases: 6. CDR3 nucleotide sequence: TGTGCCAGCAGTATAGGGGGGACAGGGGACCAAGAGACCCAGTACTTC. Amino acid sequence: CASSIGGTGDQETQYF.

The chain links TRBV7-3 to TRBJ2-1; 7 bases align to TRBD2. J gave up 3 bases and V 2 bases, and 7 bases lay outside the gene matches. Germline CDR1 and CDR2: SGHTA and FQGTGA. The CDR3 length is 16 residues. The CDR3 sequence is CASSLRGGDFYNEQFF. CDR3 bases: TGTGCCAGCAGCTTACGCGGGGGAGACTTCTACAATGAGCAGTTCTTC.

The chain joins TRBV19 to TRBJ1-2; the D gene is possibly TRBD1 (5 bases). Trimming shortened V by 2 bases and J by 1 base, and 14 bases separated the two germline ends. Germline CDR1 reads LNHDA; CDR2 reads SQIVND (reference sequence). The CDR3 extends over 16 amino acids. The CDR3 DNA sequence: TGTGCCAGTAGTATAACCCCCCTGACAGTTAACTATGGCTACACCTTC. Translating gives CASSITPLTVNYGYTF.

This chain connects TRBV30 to TRBJ1-5; D possibly corresponds to TRBD1 (5 bases). The CDR3 spans 13 residues. Germline V CDR1 and CDR2: GTSNPN, SVGIG (reference sequence). V dropped 7 bases and J dropped 7 bases, with 17 bases sitting between them. For the CDR3, the DNA is TGTGCCTTCGCGGGGCAGGGCGTCCAGCCCCAGCATTTT. This encodes CAFAGQGVQPQHF.

V and J are TRBV15 and TRBJ1-2, with D perhaps matching TRBD1 (6 bases). V lost 0 bases and J 0 bases, leaving 14 bases between the germline ends. Germline loops: CDR1 LNHNV, CDR2 YYDKDF (reference sequence). The CDR3 spans 17 residues. CDR3 loop: CATSRDRYGQSNYGYTF. CDR3 sequence (DNA): TGTGCCACCAGCAGAGATCGGTACGGACAGTCTAACTATGGCTACACCTTC.

The chain employs TRBV7-7 and TRBJ2-5; 12 bases are a match to TRBD1. This CDR3 comprises 16 residues. J was trimmed by 5 bases and V by 5 bases; bases with no gene match: 9. Germline loops: CDR1 SSHAT, CDR2 FNYEAQ (reference sequence). The CDR3 DNA follows: TGTGCCAGCAGCAGAACCGGGACAGGGGGCGATGAGACCCAGTACTTC. It encodes CASSRTGTGGDETQYF.

The V and J genes are TRBV18 and TRBJ1-1; 8 bases line up with TRBD1. V gave up 2 bases and J gave up 4 bases; unmatched junction bases: 6. This CDR3 comprises 15 residues. Germline V gene lookup returns CDR1 KGHSH and CDR2 LQKENI. CDR3 sequence reads: CASSPGVTGGTEAFF. CDR3 sequence (DNA): TGTGCCAGCTCACCAGGAGTAACAGGGGGCACTGAAGCTTTCTTT.

This clone was recorded only once. V gene TRBV25-1 combines with J gene TRBJ1-2; 7 bases map to TRBD1. Germline V gene lookup returns CDR1 MGHDK and CDR2 SYGVNS. V was pared by 4 bases and J by 9 bases, with 5 bases of the junction left unmatched. This CDR3 has 12 residues. As DNA, the CDR3 is TGTGCCAGCAGTGGAACGACAGGGAGCTACACCTTC. It specifies CASSGTTGSYTF.

The chain employs TRBV7-2 and TRBJ2-7; 7 bases are shared with TRBD2. Germline CDR1 reads SGHTA; CDR2 reads FQGNSA. There are 14 residues in the CDR3. J lost 2 bases, V lost 3 bases, and 4 bases had no gene match. CDR3 DNA sequence: TGTGCCAGCAGCTTCGGGACTAACGCCTACGAGCAGTACTTC. Amino acid sequence: CASSFGTNAYEQYF.

The V and J genes are TRBV5-8 and TRBJ2-5; TRBD2 might be the D (6 bases). Trimming shortened V by 4 bases and J by 1 base, and 11 bases separated the two germline ends. There are 14 residues in the CDR3. In germline, CDR1 is SGHTS, CDR2 YDEGEE. CDR3 DNA sequence: TGTGCCAGCAGCGGGGGGACGGCCCAAGAGACCCAGTACTTC. It specifies CASSGGTAQETQYF. The whole variable domain, filled in from reference TRBV5-8 and TRBJ2-5, reads EAGVTQSPTHLIKTRGQQATLRCSPISGHTSVYWYQQALGLGLQFLLWYDEGEERNRGNFPPRFSGRQFPNYSSELNVNALELEDSALYLCASSGGTAQETQYFGPGTRLLVL.

V usage is TRBV19 and J usage is TRBJ2-7; 9 nucleotides agree with TRBD2. This CDR3 is built from 13 residues. The germline gives CDR1 LNHDA, CDR2 SQIVND (reference sequence). V shed 4 bases and J 6 bases; nucleotides not matched to a gene: 4. CDR3 protein: CASSSGGASEQYF. CDR3 coding DNA: TGTGCCAGTAGTAGCGGGGGGGCTTCCGAGCAGTACTTC.

The chain is built from TRBV2 and TRBJ2-1; TRBD1 is a possible D gene (5 bases). V lost 4 bases to trimming and J lost 10 bases, with 8 bases between them. Germline CDR1 is SNHLY and CDR2 is FYNNEI. The CDR3 contains 11 residues. This CDR3 is CASSGWTEQFF. In nucleotides, the CDR3 is TGTGCCAGCAGTGGCTGGACAGAGCAGTTCTTC. The full variable domain, its missing parts supplied by reference TRBV2 and TRBJ2-1, is EPEVTQTPSHQVTQMGQEVILRCVPISNHLYFYWYRQILGQKVEFLVSFYNNEISEKSEIFDDQFSVERPDGSNFTLKIRSTKLEDSAMYFCASSGWTEQFFGPGTRLTVL.

The rearrangement links TRBV18 to TRBJ1-2, with D perhaps matching TRBD1 (5 bases). This CDR3 is 15 amino acids long. V lost 4 bases, J lost 6 bases, and 18 bases lay in between. The V gene's germline CDR1 is KGHSH and CDR2 LQKENI. CDR3 coding DNA: TGTGCCAGCTCACTAACGCGGGGCGTTCAGGATGGCTACACCTTC. It translates to CASSLTRGVQDGYTF.

The rearrangement joins TRBV11-2 to TRBJ1-2, with 8 bases lining up with TRBD1. Germline CDR1 and CDR2: SGHAT and FQNNGV. The J segment lost 5 bases and the V segment lost 5 bases, leaving 4 bases of the junction unmatched. There are 13 residues in the CDR3. In DNA form, the CDR3 reads TGTGCCAGCAGCCCCAGGGGGCAATATGGCTACACCTTC. This translates into CASSPRGQYGYTF.

This clone was counted a few times. The chain combines TRBV3-1 (or the pseudogene TRBV3-2) with TRBJ2-7, with 8 bases matching TRBD2. Trimming took 1 base from V and 1 from J; bases not matched to a gene: 3. The germline CDR1 and CDR2 sequences are LGHDT and YNNKEL (reference sequence). The CDR3 has 15 residues. The CDR3: CASSQASGGSYEQYF. CDR3 in DNA: TGTGCCAGCAGCCAAGCCAGCGGGGGATCCTACGAGCAGTACTTC.